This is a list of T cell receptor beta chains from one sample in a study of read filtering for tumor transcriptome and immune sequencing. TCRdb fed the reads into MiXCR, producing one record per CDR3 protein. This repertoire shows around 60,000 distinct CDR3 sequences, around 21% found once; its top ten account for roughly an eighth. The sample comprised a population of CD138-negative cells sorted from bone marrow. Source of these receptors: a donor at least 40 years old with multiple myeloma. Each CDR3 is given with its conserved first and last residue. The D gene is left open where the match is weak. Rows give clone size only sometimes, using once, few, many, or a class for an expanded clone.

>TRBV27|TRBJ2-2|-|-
CASSLRSRANTGELFF
TGTGCCAGCAGTTTGAGGAGCCGGGCGAACACCGGGGAGCTGTTTTTT
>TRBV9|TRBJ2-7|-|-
CASSPKDRFSYEQYF
TGTGCCAGCAGCCCAAAAGACAGGTTCTCCTACGAGCAGTACTTC
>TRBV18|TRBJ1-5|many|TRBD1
CASSPGTGNQPQHF
TGTGCCAGCTCACCAGGGACAGGGAATCAGCCCCAGCATTTT
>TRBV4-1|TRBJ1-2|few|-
CASSQDPGARYGYTF
TGCGCCAGCAGCCAAGATCCGGGGGCTCGGTATGGCTACACCTTC
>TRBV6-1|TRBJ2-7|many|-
CASSEWSSYEQYF
TGTGCCAGCAGTGAATGGAGCTCCTACGAGCAGTACTTC
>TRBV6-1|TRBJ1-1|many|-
CASSAGLGVTEAFF
TGTGCCAGCAGTGCTGGCCTAGGGGTTACTGAAGCTTTCTTT
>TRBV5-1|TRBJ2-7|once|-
CASSLSGIVSYEQYF
TGCGCCAGCAGCTTGTCAGGGATTGTCTCCTACGAGCAGTACTTC
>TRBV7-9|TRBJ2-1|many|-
CASSFDFSSYNEQFF
TGTGCCAGCAGCTTTGACTTCAGCTCCTACAATGAGCAGTTCTTC
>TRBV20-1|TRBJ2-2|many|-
CSARRMRRNAGELFF
TGCAGTGCTAGGCGTATGAGACGCAATGCCGGGGAGCTGTTTTTT
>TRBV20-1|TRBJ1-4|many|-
CSARALRGNEKLFF
TGCAGTGCCAGAGCCCTAAGGGGGAATGAAAAACTGTTTTTT
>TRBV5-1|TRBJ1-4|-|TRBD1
CASSWDRGDEKLFF
TGCGCCAGCAGCTGGGACAGGGGCGATGAAAAACTGTTTTTT
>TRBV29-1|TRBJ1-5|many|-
CSVVQGGNQPQHF
TGCAGCGTTGTACAGGGTGGCAATCAGCCCCAGCATTTT
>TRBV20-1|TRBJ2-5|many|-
CSASGLETQYF
TGCAGTGCTAGTGGGTTGGAGACCCAGTACTTC
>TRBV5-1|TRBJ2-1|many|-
CASSLGAASSYNEQFF
TGCGCCAGCAGCTTGGGGGCGGCGAGCTCCTACAATGAGCAGTTCTTC
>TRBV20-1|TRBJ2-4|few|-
CSATGGQPAKNIQYF
TGCAGTGCTACAGGGGGGCAACCAGCCAAAAACATTCAGTACTTC
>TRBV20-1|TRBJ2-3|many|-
CSARDGATSTDTQYF
TGCAGTGCTAGAGATGGGGCCACTAGCACAGATACGCAGTATTTT
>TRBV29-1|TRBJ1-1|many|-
CSVEDRVGTEAFF
TGCAGCGTTGAAGACAGGGTCGGCACTGAAGCTTTCTTT
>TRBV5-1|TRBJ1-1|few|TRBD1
CASSRQGDTEASF
TGCGCCAGCAGCAGACAGGGGGACACTGAAGCTTCCTTT
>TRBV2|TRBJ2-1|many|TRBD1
CASIRDRDNEQFF
TGTGCCAGCATCAGGGACAGGGACAATGAGCAGTTCTTC
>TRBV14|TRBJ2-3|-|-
CASSQGRGDALSQYF
TGTGCCAGCAGCCAAGGCCGGGGAGATGCCCTCTCGCAGTATTTT